This TCR beta chain is drawn from a study of HIV-infected patients and healthy controls. All unsorted peripheral T cells were captured because whole blood was used without fractionation. By share, this clonotype counts as medium-sized (0.01 to 0.1%). Its target is unknown. The germline V and J ends were trimmed by 6 bases and 6 bases, with 12 bases remaining between them. The germline V gene encodes CDR1 DFQATT and CDR2 SNEGSKA (reference sequence). This CDR3 has 11 amino acids. Study results and caveats: Comparisons were complicated because patients and controls had unequal numbers of distinct sequences.

cDNA was made from approximately 500 ng RNA using alpha and beta constant primers. Using multiplexing indices, alpha and beta chain libraries were generated apart by chain-specific third strand synthesis. Two random hexamers, added before amplification and joined, formed each molecule's 12-nucleotide barcode. A roughly 24-cycle PCR with P5s and P7 primers followed a short adapter-adding first PCR. MiXCR, run by TCRdb on the 5' RACE reads, gives a single entry per CDR3 protein. The sample has over 15,000 distinct CDR3 sequences, around 10% seen once. The chain has TRBV20-1 and TRBJ2-7; the D gene is possibly TRBD1 (5 bases). The sequence derives from an adult in good health. The specimen was blood. The CDR3 region has the DNA TGCAGTGCGATCAGGGTCGCCGAGCAGTACTTC. It specifies CSAIRVAEQYF.